This TCR beta chain comes out of a study of early T cells in non-severe SARS-CoV-2 infection. Using its own MiXCR run on the 5' RACE reads, TCRdb lists one record per CDR3 protein. The sample consists of 100,000 to 120,000 distinct CDR3 sequences, about an eighth of them appearing once. This clonotype was counted many times. V was shortened by 5 bases and J by 2 bases, with 10 bases between the two germline ends. This CDR3 comprises 14 residues. CDR1 and CDR2 (germline): KGHDR, SFDVKD. This chain links TRBV24-1 with TRBJ2-3, with D perhaps being TRBD1 or TRBD2 (5 bases each). Sequenced input: whole blood. The TCR comes from an adult who was a healthcare worker with PCR-confirmed SARS-CoV-2 infection or an uninfected control (not recorded which). DNA for the CDR3: TGTGCCACCAGTGTGGGGGATTTCACAGATACGCAGTATTTT. Amino acid sequence: CATSVGDFTDTQYF.